Each of the 23 T cell receptor beta chains below was sequenced from the same sample in a study of shared clonotypes between healthy human individuals. Profiled with immunoSEQ multiplex PCR; TCRdb holds only in-frame clones, not every one. The sample records under 600,000 clones, about 80% being singletons. Sample: PBMCs. Receptor source: a woman between 40 and 50 years old in good health. Some clones in this sample may be carry-over from other donors' samples.

This chain uses TRBV7-9 with TRBJ2-7; D tentatively reads TRBD1 or TRBD2 (7 bases each). CDR1 and CDR2 (germline): SEHNR, FQNEAQ (reference sequence). Trimming left V 5 bases short and J 7 bases short, with 15 bases between. This CDR3 comprises 13 residues. The DNA for the CDR3 is TGTGCCAGCAGCCCTACAGGGGAGGGAGAGCAGTACTTC. Residues: CASSPTGEGEQYF.

This chain connects TRBV5-8 to TRBJ2-5, with 10 bases matching TRBD1. Germline CDR1 and CDR2: SGHTS and YDEGEE. This CDR3 contains 14 residues. With 2 bases clipped from V and 5 bases from J, the junction kept 3 bases outside the gene matches. In DNA, the CDR3 is TGTGCCAGCAGCTTTGGACAGGGGGTTGAGACCCAGTACTTC. It codes for CASSFGQGVETQYF. Complete variable domain (other parts from reference TRBV5-8 and TRBJ2-5): EAGVTQSPTHLIKTRGQQATLRCSPISGHTSVYWYQQALGLGLQFLLWYDEGEERNRGNFPPRFSGRQFPNYSSELNVNALELEDSALYLCASSFGQGVETQYFGPGTRLLVL.

The chain carries TRBV29-1 and TRBJ2-1; D is unresolved. The CDR3 loop spans 9 amino acids. V lost 5 bases to trimming and J lost 6 bases, with 2 bases between them. Germline V lookup: CDR1 SQVTM, CDR2 ANQGSEA. As DNA, the CDR3 is TGCAGCGTTAGCAATGAGCAGTTCTTC. The encoded protein is CSVSNEQFF.

This clone is a singleton in its sample. This sample also contains other DNA sequences that code for the same CDR3. Here the CDR3 DNA reads TGTGCCAGCAGCTTAGGTAGCGGGAGCACAGATACGCAGTATTTT. This gives the protein CASSLGSGSTDTQYF. This chain links TRBV5-4 with TRBJ2-3; TRBD2 agrees at 7 bases. Losses at the gene ends were 2 bases for V and 0 bases for J; bases not matched to a gene: 3. This CDR3 is 15 amino acids long. Per the germline V gene, CDR1 is SGHNT and CDR2 is YYREEE (reference sequence).

The chain links TRBV9 to TRBJ2-3; no reliable D call. Germline CDR1 is SGDLS and CDR2 is YYNGEE. The CDR3 is 16 amino acids. Trimming shortened V by 0 bases and J by 3 bases, and 14 bases separated the two germline ends. The CDR3 sequence: CASSVGPQTSTDTQYF. As DNA, the CDR3 is TGTGCCAGCAGCGTAGGACCCCAAACGTCGACAGATACGCAGTATTTT.

V and J are TRBV28 and TRBJ1-5; 7 nucleotides line up with TRBD1. V lost 8 bases and J lost 2; bases outside the gene matches: 12. CDR1 and CDR2 from the germline V gene are MDHEN and SYDVKM. The CDR3 contains 16 residues. The CDR3 is CASSLSTDRGNQPQHF. In DNA form, the CDR3 reads TGTGCCAGCTCTTTGTCGACCGACAGGGGCAATCAGCCCCAGCATTTT.

The V and J genes are TRBV15 and TRBJ2-7; D not certain. Germline V lookup: CDR1 LNHNV, CDR2 YYDKDF (reference sequence). V was clipped by 0 bases and J by 3 bases, with 12 bases between them. The CDR3 totals 15 residues. In DNA, the CDR3 is TGTGCCACCAGCAGAGATCGGAGATCTTACTACGAGCAGTACTTC. This translates into CATSRDRRSYYEQYF. Complete variable domain (other parts from reference TRBV15 and TRBJ2-7): DAMVIQNPRYQVTQFGKPVTLSCSQTLNHNVMYWYQQKSSQAPKLLFHYYDKDFNNEADTPDNFQSRRPNTSFCFLDIRSPGLGDTAMYLCATSRDRRSYYEQYFGPGTRLTVT.

With respect to this clone: The limits of the CDR3 on the DNA are not certain, so only TCRdb's listed CDR3 is given. CDR3 loop: CASRFGGGSRVGTF. This chain uses TRBV13 with TRBJ1-2. Germline values: CDR1 PRHDT, CDR2 FYEKMQ (reference sequence). From its first to its last residue, the CDR3 has 14 amino acids.

CDR3 amino acids: CASSTRHSGTTYEQYF. The CDR3 DNA follows: TGTGCCAGCAGCACCCGACACAGCGGGACCACCTACGAGCAGTACTTC. J is TRBJ2-7 and V is TRBV21-1; the table's D call, TRBD2, has no DNA check behind it. TRBV21-1 is shown as a pseudogene. The CDR3 has 16 amino acids.

As DNA, the CDR3 is TGTGCCAGCAGCTTAGGGGGGAGAGGCTACGAGCAGTACTTC. Residues: CASSLGGRGYEQYF. The V gene is TRBV7-9, the J gene TRBJ2-7; either TRBD1 or TRBD2 may fit D (5 bases each). The CDR3 is 14 amino acids. V lost 1 base to trimming and J lost 3 bases, with 10 bases between them. Germline assignment: CDR1 SEHNR and CDR2 FQNEAQ (reference sequence).

CDR3 nucleotide sequence: TGTGCCAGCAGCTTGGTCCCCACTGAAGCTTTCTTT. Encoded protein: CASSLVPTEAFF. The chain uses TRBV5-4 and TRBJ1-1; no clear D gene. The V end was cut by 0 bases, the J end by 4 bases, with 4 bases between. The CDR3 is 12 amino acids. Germline V gene sequence: CDR1 SGHNT, CDR2 YYREEE (reference sequence).

V is TRBV2 and J is TRBJ1-2; D call uncertain. The length of the CDR3 is 13 residues. V lost 1 base and J 9 bases, leaving 12 bases between the germline ends. Germline V lookup: CDR1 SNHLY, CDR2 FYNNEI. As DNA, the CDR3 is TGTGCCAGCAGTGAAGGATCACCCCGGAGCTACACCTTC. This codes for CASSEGSPRSYTF.

The V and J genes are TRBV28 and TRBJ2-7; TRBD2 aligns across 9 bases. The CDR3 runs to 15 residues. CDR1 is MDHEN, CDR2 SYDVKM, per germline. V was pared by 3 bases and J by 3 bases, with 6 bases of the junction left unmatched. The DNA for the CDR3 is TGTGCCAGCAGTTTGGGGGCGACTAGCGGCTACGAGCAGTACTTC. This codes for CASSLGATSGYEQYF. Based on the CDR3 plus reference TRBV28 and TRBJ2-7, the full variable domain is DVKVTQSSRYLVKRTGEKVFLECVQDMDHENMFWYRQDPGLGLRLIYFSYDVKMKEKGDIPEGYSVSREKKERFSLILESASTNQTSMYLCASSLGATSGYEQYFGPGTRLTVT.

The rearrangement links TRBV9 to TRBJ1-1, with TRBD1 identical over 7 bases. This CDR3 comprises 15 residues. CDR1 and CDR2 from the germline V gene are SGDLS and YYNGEE. V shed 2 bases and J 3 bases; nucleotides not matched to a gene: 7. The CDR3 region has the DNA TGTGCCAGCAGCGTTGAGACAGGGCTTGACACTGAAGCTTTCTTT. Protein product: CASSVETGLDTEAFF.

A note on this clone: The same CDR3 also results from other DNA sequences found in this sample. This rearrangement joins TRBV18 to TRBJ2-1; D gene uncertain. V was clipped by 6 bases and J by 0 bases, with 9 bases between them. The CDR3 runs to 14 residues. CDR1 and CDR2 (germline): KGHSH, LQKENI. The CDR3 sequence is CASSPPSSYNEQFF. CDR3 coding DNA: TGTGCCAGCTCCCCCCCGAGCTCCTACAATGAGCAGTTCTTC.

About this clone itself: The sample carries other DNA sequences with the same CDR3. The chain joins TRBV9 to TRBJ2-5, with 8 bases aligning to TRBD2. With V trimmed by 0 bases and J by 2 bases, 6 bases remained unmatched. CDR3 length: 16 residues. The germline V gene has CDR1 SGDLS and CDR2 YYNGEE. The CDR3 nucleotides read TGTGCCAGCAGCGTAGCGGCTAGCGGGTCACAAGAGACCCAGTACTTC. It yields the protein CASSVAASGSQETQYF.

A single count supports this clone. A far larger clone is a single base away, which makes a read error likely. Other DNA sequences in this specimen translate into the identical CDR3. This sequence joins TRBV7-7 and TRBJ2-1, with D perhaps TRBD1 or TRBD2 (5 bases each). The germline CDR1 and CDR2 sequences are SSHAT and FNYEAQ (reference sequence). This CDR3 is 13 amino acids long. This chain's CDR3 is CASSLGAGSEQFF. DNA of the CDR3: TGTGCCAGTAGCTTAGGGGCAGGGAGTGAGCAGTTCTTC.

This chain connects TRBV7-9 to TRBJ2-1, with 11 bases matching TRBD2. The germline V gene has CDR1 SEHNR and CDR2 FQNEAQ (reference sequence). The CDR3 covers 14 residues. V shed 4 bases, J shed 6 bases, and the junction held 2 bases outside the gene matches. The CDR3 DNA follows: TGTGCCAGCAGCTACGGGACTAGCGGCAATGAGCAGTTCTTC. Amino acids: CASSYGTSGNEQFF.

The chain has TRBV10-3 and TRBJ2-3; 9 nucleotides agree with TRBD2. Germline V gene lookup returns CDR1 ENHRY and CDR2 SYGVKD. J lost 2 bases, V lost 5 bases, and 2 bases had no gene match. CDR3 length: 14 amino acids. The CDR3 sequence: CAISWTSATDTQYF. Here the CDR3 DNA reads TGTGCCATCAGTTGGACTAGCGCCACAGATACGCAGTATTTT.

As to this clone: This may stem from a read error, because a much larger clone lies one nucleotide away. The chain links TRBV7-6 to TRBJ2-2; D gene ambiguous. The V end was cut by 1 base, the J end by 4 bases, with 4 bases between. Germline V CDR1 and CDR2: SGHVS, FNYEAQ. The CDR3 has 13 residues. CDR3 loop: CASSLGGTGELFF. CDR3 in DNA: TGTGCCAGCAGCTTAGGGGGCACCGGGGAGCTGTTTTTT.

The V gene is TRBV7-9, the J gene TRBJ2-5; TRBD1 matches at 9 bases. Germline CDR1 is SEHNR and CDR2 is FQNEAQ (reference sequence). The ends lost 5 bases at V and 4 bases at J; junction bases unmatched: 5. The CDR3 extends over 14 amino acids. The DNA of the CDR3 is TGTGCCAGCAGCGGGGGACAGGGTCTAGAGACCCAGTACTTC. Encoded protein: CASSGGQGLETQYF.

This clone has just a few counts. Given a much more abundant clone one base away, this may be a read error. The sample has other DNA sequences that encode this CDR3 too. The rearrangement links TRBV10-3 to TRBJ1-4; D remains unclear. The CDR3 extends over 16 amino acids. V shed 3 bases and J shed 4 bases, with 15 bases lying between them. Per the germline V gene, CDR1 is ENHRY and CDR2 is SYGVKD. The CDR3 protein is CAISESPTAINEKLFF. CDR3 DNA sequence: TGTGCCATCAGTGAATCCCCTACAGCCATTAATGAAAAACTGTTTTTT.

On this clone: The junction differs from germline at one of its ends, possibly a read error. J is TRBJ2-2 and V is TRBV2; 10 positions match TRBD1. Looked up from germline, CDR1 is SNHLY and CDR2 is FYNNEI. This CDR3 has 16 amino acids. CDR3 DNA sequence: TGCGGCAGCTCCGGGACAGGGGTCGGTCTCACCGGGGAGCTGTTTTTT. This codes for CGSSGTGVGLTGELFF.